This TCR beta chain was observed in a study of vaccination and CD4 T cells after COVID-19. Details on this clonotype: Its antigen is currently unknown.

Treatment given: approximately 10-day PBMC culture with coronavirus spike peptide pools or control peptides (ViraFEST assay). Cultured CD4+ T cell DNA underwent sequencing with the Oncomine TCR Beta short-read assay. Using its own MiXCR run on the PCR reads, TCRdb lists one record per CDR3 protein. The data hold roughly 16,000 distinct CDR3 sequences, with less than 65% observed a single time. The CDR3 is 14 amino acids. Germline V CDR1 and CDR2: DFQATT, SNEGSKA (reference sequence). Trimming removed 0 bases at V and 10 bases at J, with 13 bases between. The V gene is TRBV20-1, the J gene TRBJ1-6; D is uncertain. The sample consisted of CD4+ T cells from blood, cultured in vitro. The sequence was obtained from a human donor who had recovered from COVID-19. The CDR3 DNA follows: TGCAGTGCTAGAGATCCCCCTTCAAGGTCACCCCTCCACTTT. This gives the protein CSARDPPSRSPLHF.